A selection of T cell receptor beta chains follows, all from one sample in a study of response to subunit inactivated influenza vaccine. One entry per CDR3 protein, called by TCRdb with MiXCR from the RT-PCR reads. Counted here are 600,000 to 700,000 distinct CDR3 sequences, roughly 15% occurring once; the ten biggest clones make up 6% to 9.5%. This specimen was PBMCs from blood, taken about 14 days before vaccination. The receptors come from a man aged 45-65 years who received an inactivated influenza vaccine. The CDR3 runs from the conserved cysteine through the conserved F or W. A D gene is named only where the DNA matches it firmly. Expanded clones get a size class; other rows say once, few or many, or leave the size out.

D	V	J	size	DNA	CDR3
-	TRBV20-1	TRBJ1-6	-	TGCAGTGCTAGAGTCCTGCGAGAGTCACCCCTCCACTTT	CSARVLRESPLHF
TRBD2	TRBV3-1	TRBJ2-7	many	TGTGCCAGCAGCCCAGGACTAGTTGGCTACGAGCAGTACTTC	CASSPGLVGYEQYF
TRBD1	TRBV3-1	TRBJ2-1	-	TGTGCCAGCAGCCAAGTGGGACAGGGCTACAATGAGCAGTTCTTC	CASSQVGQGYNEQFF
-	TRBV20-1	TRBJ2-3	-	TGCAGTGCTAGAGATCCCACGCAGTATTTT	CSARDPTQYF
TRBD1	TRBV7-2	TRBJ2-3	-	TGTGCCAGCAGCCACCGACAGGGTGTGAGCACAGATACGCAGTATTTT	CASSHRQGVSTDTQYF
TRBD1	TRBV3-1	TRBJ2-1	-	TGTGCCAGCAGCCAAGACGGACAGGGGAGGGATGAGCAGTTCTTC	CASSQDGQGRDEQFF
-	TRBV5-1	TRBJ2-5	-	TGCGCCAGCAGCTTGGCCTCGGCAGAGACCCAGTACTTC	CASSLASAETQYF
-	TRBV6-5	TRBJ2-1	-	TGTGCCAGCAGTTACTCCTACCGGTCCCAGAGAAATAATGAGCAGTTCTTC	CASSYSYRSQRNNEQFF
-	TRBV18	TRBJ2-1	-	TGTGCCAGCTCACCACAAGGCGGTCTGGATCAGTTCTTC	CASSPQGGLDQFF
TRBD1	TRBV6-2/TRBV6-3	TRBJ2-7	-	TGTGCCAGCAGTTACCCCTCCGGGACAGGGGCCTACGAGCAGTACTTC	CASSYPSGTGAYEQYF
TRBD2	TRBV11-2	TRBJ2-1	-	TGTGCCAGCAGAACCAGCGGGGGGGCGGGGAATGAGCAGTTCTTC	CASRTSGGAGNEQFF
-	TRBV12-3/TRBV12-4	TRBJ2-7	few	TGTGCCAGCAGTCCCGGAATAGCGGTATCCTACGAGCAGTACTTC	CASSPGIAVSYEQYF
TRBD2	TRBV28	TRBJ2-1	-	TGTGCCAGCAGTTTCGGCGGGAGTCTGCACAATGAGCAGTTCTTC	CASSFGGSLHNEQFF
-	TRBV4-3	TRBJ2-1	-	TGCGCCAGCAGCCGATCCGGCCATGAGCAGTTCTTC	CASSRSGHEQFF
TRBD2	TRBV12-3/TRBV12-4	TRBJ2-3	few	TGTGCCAGCAGTGGGACTAGCGGGCGCCGTACGCAGTATTTT	CASSGTSGRRTQYF
-	TRBV6-2/TRBV6-3	TRBJ1-1	-	TGTGCCAGCAGTTACACAACGAACACTGAAGCTTTCTTT	CASSYTTNTEAFF
TRBD2	TRBV12-3/TRBV12-4	TRBJ2-1	once	TGTGCCAGCAGACCGGGACTAGCCCTCAGTGAGCAGTTCTTC	CASRPGLALSEQFF
TRBD1	TRBV6-4	TRBJ1-6	few	TGTGCCAGCAGTGACTCGAAGGGACAGGGGGGCGGTAATTCACCCCTCCACTTT	CASSDSKGQGGGNSPLHF
TRBD2	TRBV12-3/TRBV12-4	TRBJ2-1	-	TGTGCCAGCAGTTCGTTTGGAGCGGGAGGGTCCTACAATGAGCAGTTCTTC	CASSSFGAGGSYNEQFF
-	TRBV28	TRBJ2-1	-	TGTGCCAGCAGCGACACCGGGACACCGGTTATCGAGCAGTTCTTC	CASSDTGTPVIEQFF
-	TRBV15	TRBJ2-2	few	TGTGCCACCAGCAGAGTGAACACCGGGGAGCTGTTTTTT	CATSRVNTGELFF
TRBD2	TRBV20-1	TRBJ2-3	-	TGCAGTGCTAGAGATTGGGGACTAGCGGGAGCAGATACGCAGTATTTT	CSARDWGLAGADTQYF
TRBD2	TRBV5-1	TRBJ2-7	-	TGCGCCAGCAGCCTTGGACTAGCGGGAGCAAGGGAGCAGTACTTC	CASSLGLAGAREQYF
TRBD1	TRBV19	TRBJ1-1	few	TGTGCCAGTACCGACAGGGTTCAGAACACTGAAGCTTTCTTT	CASTDRVQNTEAFF
-	TRBV7-8	TRBJ1-6	few	TGTGCCAGCAGCTTAGCGAGATCAGGGGTGGATTCACCCCTCCACTTT	CASSLARSGVDSPLHF
-	TRBV20-1	TRBJ2-7	few	TGCAGTGCTCAATTAACAGGTTCATCACGGAACTACGAGCAGTACTTC	CSAQLTGSSRNYEQYF
-	TRBV27	TRBJ1-1	-	TGTGCCAGCAGTTGGTATCGGGGGGGCCCGCGGGGGCTAATGAACACTGAAGCTTTCTTT	CASSWYRGGPRGLMNTEAFF
TRBD1	TRBV5-1	TRBJ1-1	-	TGCGCCAGCAGCTTGGGAGGACAGGGGAGAGTTTTCACTGAAGCTTTCTTT	CASSLGGQGRVFTEAFF
-	TRBV7-2	TRBJ2-7	-	TGTGCCAGCAGCGAAGCTGCAGGGGCCTACGAGCAGTACTTC	CASSEAAGAYEQYF
-	TRBV25-1	TRBJ2-2	many	TGTGCCAGTTGGGGCGGCGGGGAGCTGTTTTTT	CASWGGGELFF
-	TRBV11-2	TRBJ2-3	-	TGTGCCAGCAGCTTAGTGTGGGGGGCCGGAGATACGCAGTATTTT	CASSLVWGAGDTQYF
TRBD1	TRBV2	TRBJ2-3	once	TGTGCCAGCAACACGGACAGGGACGCAGATACGCAGTATTTT	CASNTDRDADTQYF